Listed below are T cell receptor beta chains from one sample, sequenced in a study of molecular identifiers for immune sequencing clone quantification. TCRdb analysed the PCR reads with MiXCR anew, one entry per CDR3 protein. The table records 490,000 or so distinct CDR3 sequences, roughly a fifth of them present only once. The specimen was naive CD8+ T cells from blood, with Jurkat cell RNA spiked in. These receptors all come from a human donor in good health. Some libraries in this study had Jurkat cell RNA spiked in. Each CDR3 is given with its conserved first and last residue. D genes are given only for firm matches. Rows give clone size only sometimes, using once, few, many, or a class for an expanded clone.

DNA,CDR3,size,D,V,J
TGTGCCAGCAGCGGTGGACAGACAAACCTTTACGAGCAGTACTTC,CASSGGQTNLYEQYF,-,-,TRBV27,TRBJ2-7
TGTGCTAGTGGTTTCAACTCGAGGGGGCCGGTTCATGAAGCTTTCTTT,CASGFNSRGPVHEAFF,many,TRBD1,TRBV12-5,TRBJ1-1
TGTGCCACCAGCAATAAGGGGTTCTCCAATGAGCAGTTCTTC,CATSNKGFSNEQFF,-,-,TRBV15,TRBJ2-1
TGTGCCAGCAGTTACTCGGGAAGCTACTTTTACAATGAGCAGTTCTTC,CASSYSGSYFYNEQFF,many,-,TRBV6-2/TRBV6-3,TRBJ2-1
TGTGCCAGCAGCCTACATCCCATGGACAGGGGGGTACCCCAAGAGACCCAGTACTTC,CASSLHPMDRGVPQETQYF,-,TRBD1,TRBV11-2,TRBJ2-5
TGCGCCAGCAGCCTAGAGCCAGGGAGCCCCTACGAGCAGTACTTC,CASSLEPGSPYEQYF,-,-,TRBV4-1,TRBJ2-7
TGTGCCAGCAGCTTGGGGGCGGAGAAGTACTTC,CASSLGAEKYF,few,-,TRBV5-4,TRBJ2-5
TGTGCCAGCAGTTTGGGGTGGAACTATGGCTACACCTTC,CASSLGWNYGYTF,-,-,TRBV27,TRBJ1-2
TGTGCCAGCAGCTTAGCGAGCGGCGAGCAGTACTTC,CASSLASGEQYF,-,-,TRBV7-9,TRBJ2-7
TGTGCCAGCACGGGTTTCGGCGATGAGCAGTTCTTC,CASTGFGDEQFF,-,-,TRBV6-6,TRBJ2-1
TGCGCCAGGAGCTTGGACGGTTACAATGAGCAGTTCTTC,CARSLDGYNEQFF,-,-,TRBV5-1,TRBJ2-1
TGCAGTGCTTGGGACAGCTCGAGGACTGAAGCTTTCTTT,CSAWDSSRTEAFF,many,TRBD1,TRBV20-1,TRBJ1-1
TGTGCCAGCAGTGAAAAATCAGAACCGAACACCGGGGAGCTGTTTTTT,CASSEKSEPNTGELFF,many,-,TRBV6-1,TRBJ2-2
TGCGCCAGCAGCCAAGATTCCCCTAGTCCCTACAATGAGCAGTTCTTC,CASSQDSPSPYNEQFF,few,-,TRBV4-3,TRBJ2-1
TGTGCCAGTAGTATCACAGGGTATTCCTACACAGATACGCAGTATTTT,CASSITGYSYTDTQYF,-,-,TRBV19,TRBJ2-3
TGTGCCAGCAGTTTATCCGGGGGAGGGATCTACGAGCAGTACTTC,CASSLSGGGIYEQYF,many,TRBD2,TRBV27,TRBJ2-7
TGCGCCAGCAGCTTGTCGGCGGGGGGCCATGAGCAGTTCTTC,CASSLSAGGHEQFF,many,TRBD2,TRBV5-1,TRBJ2-1
TGTGCCAGCAGGCGCCGGGGACAGAACTTACCAACTAATGAAAAACTGTTTTTT,CASRRRGQNLPTNEKLFF,-,TRBD1,TRBV28,TRBJ1-4
TGTGCCACCAGTGGACCGGGACCAAAGCGGGGCACAGATACGCAGTATTTT,CATSGPGPKRGTDTQYF,few,-,TRBV24-1,TRBJ2-3
TGCAGTGCTCTCGGGGTACTAGCGTATAGTACCTACAATGAGCAGTTCTTC,CSALGVLAYSTYNEQFF,few,TRBD2,TRBV20-1,TRBJ2-1
TGTGCCAGCAGCGCCGGGGGGGCGCAAAGGGATTATGGAAACACCATATATTTT,CASSAGGAQRDYGNTIYF,-,-,TRBV5-6,TRBJ1-3
TGCGCCAGCAGCCTGGATCTCTTACTGGGACAGGTCAACAATGAGCAGTTCTTC,CASSLDLLLGQVNNEQFF,-,TRBD1,TRBV5-1,TRBJ2-1
TGTGCCATCAGTGAGTTGGGACACTTTAATGAAAAACTGTTTTTT,CAISELGHFNEKLFF,many,-,TRBV10-3,TRBJ1-4
TGTGCCAGCAGTTCCCATAGGGAGGGATGGCAAGAGACCCAGTACTTC,CASSSHREGWQETQYF,-,TRBD2,TRBV11-2,TRBJ2-5
TGTGCCAGCAGTTACATTCACGGGGACTACGAGCAGTACTTC,CASSYIHGDYEQYF,many,-,TRBV6-5,TRBJ2-7
TGTGCCAGCAGCCAAGTCATACAGGGCGATGAGCAGTTCTTC,CASSQVIQGDEQFF,few,-,TRBV3-1,TRBJ2-1
TGCGCCAGCAGCCAAGATCGGGCGGGGTCCACAGATACGCAGTATTTT,CASSQDRAGSTDTQYF,many,-,TRBV4-3,TRBJ2-3
TGTGCCAGCAGCCAAGTCGAAGGGGGCGCGGGCCAAGAGACCCAGTACTTC,CASSQVEGGAGQETQYF,few,TRBD1,TRBV14,TRBJ2-5
TGTGCCATCAGTGAGTCTCAGGGGTGGGATGAGCAGTTCTTC,CAISESQGWDEQFF,few,-,TRBV10-3,TRBJ2-1
TGCAGTGCTAGAGGTTCCCCCTACAATGAGCAGTTCTTC,CSARGSPYNEQFF,-,-,TRBV20-1,TRBJ2-1
TGTGCCAGCAGGCTGACAGGGGGCTCTGGCTACACCTTC,CASRLTGGSGYTF,many,TRBD1,TRBV5-3,TRBJ1-2
TGTGCCAGCAGTTCCACCCCCCGTGAGCAGTTCTTC,CASSSTPREQFF,-,-,TRBV6-5,TRBJ2-1
TGCGCCAGCAGTCCTCGGCAGGGGCGACCGAACACCGGGGAGCTGTTTTTT,CASSPRQGRPNTGELFF,-,-,TRBV5-1,TRBJ2-2
TGTGCCAGCAGTCCGTCGGGGTTCGGGTTATACGAGCAGTACTTC,CASSPSGFGLYEQYF,few,-,TRBV27,TRBJ2-7
TGTGCCAGCAGGACGGGGACAGCAGATACGCAGTATTTT,CASRTGTADTQYF,many,TRBD1,TRBV2,TRBJ2-3
TGTGCTAGCAGTTTCGACGTAGCGGGGCCCTCCTACAATGAGCAGTTCTTC,CASSFDVAGPSYNEQFF,-,TRBD2,TRBV6-2/TRBV6-3,TRBJ2-1
TGTGCCAGCAGTCCGGACAGTTATAATTCACCCCTCCACTTT,CASSPDSYNSPLHF,many,-,TRBV14,TRBJ1-6
TGTGCCAGCAGTTTATCTGGGACTAGCGTAACCGGGGAGCTGTTTTTT,CASSLSGTSVTGELFF,few,TRBD2,TRBV27,TRBJ2-2
TGTGCCAGCAGTACGGGATCGCAGCCCGACGAGCAGTACTTC,CASSTGSQPDEQYF,few,-,TRBV6-2/TRBV6-3,TRBJ2-7
TGTGCCAGCAGCCCTACTTACCCTGTAGGGCGGACTGAAGCTTTCTTT,CASSPTYPVGRTEAFF,few,-,TRBV9,TRBJ1-1
TGCGCCAGCAGCCAAGATAGAGGTACAGCCACCGGGGAGCTGTTTTTT,CASSQDRGTATGELFF,few,-,TRBV4-3,TRBJ2-2
TGTGCCAGCAGTTTATTTTGGAAGAACACTGAAGCTTTCTTT,CASSLFWKNTEAFF,-,-,TRBV27,TRBJ1-1
TGTGCCAGCAGTTCACCCGCGTACAGGAGAGTGCTAGAGACCCAGTACTTC,CASSSPAYRRVLETQYF,-,-,TRBV28,TRBJ2-5
TGCGCCAGCAGCTTGCTGGGGTACTACGAGCAGTACTTC,CASSLLGYYEQYF,many,-,TRBV27,TRBJ2-7
TGTGCCAGCCAGGACTCCTCTGGGGCCAACGTCCTGACTTTC,CASQDSSGANVLTF,-,-,TRBV25-1,TRBJ2-6
TGTGCCTACGCGGAGGGCATGTACACTGAAGCTTTCTTT,CAYAEGMYTEAFF,-,-,TRBV30,TRBJ1-1
TGTGCCAGCAGTCTCGTCGGGCTCCAGAACACTGAAGCTTTCTTT,CASSLVGLQNTEAFF,-,-,TRBV27,TRBJ1-1
TGTGCCGTAGGGACGAACACTGAAGCTTTCTTT,CAVGTNTEAFF,-,-,TRBV24-1,TRBJ1-1
TGTGCCAGCAGTCCTCGGACAGGGTCCTGGACCTACGAGCAGTACTTC,CASSPRTGSWTYEQYF,many,TRBD1,TRBV28,TRBJ2-7
TGTGCCAGCAGCCACACTAGCTCAGATACGCAGTATTTT,CASSHTSSDTQYF,-,-,TRBV27,TRBJ2-3
TGCAGCGTTGAAGACCCGGCCGTCCCATCCTACGAGCAGTACTTC,CSVEDPAVPSYEQYF,many,-,TRBV29-1,TRBJ2-7
TGTGCCAGCAGCTTGGTAGGATTCCTCAGCTCCTACAATGAGCAGTTCTTC,CASSLVGFLSSYNEQFF,few,-,TRBV5-6,TRBJ2-1
TGTGCCAGCAGTTTAGCGGGGGTAGCAGATACGCAGCATTTT,CASSLAGVADTQHF,-,-,TRBV12-3/TRBV12-4,TRBJ1-5
TGTGCCAGCAGTATCCATGGACAGGGGTCCTCAGATACGCAGTATTTT,CASSIHGQGSSDTQYF,many,TRBD1,TRBV6-5,TRBJ2-3